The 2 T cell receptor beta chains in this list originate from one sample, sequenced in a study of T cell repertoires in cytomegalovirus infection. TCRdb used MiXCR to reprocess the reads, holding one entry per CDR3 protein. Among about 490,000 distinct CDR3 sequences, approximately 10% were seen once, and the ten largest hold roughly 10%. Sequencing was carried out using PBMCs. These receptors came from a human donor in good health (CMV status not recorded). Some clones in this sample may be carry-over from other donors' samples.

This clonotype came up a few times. In nucleotides, the CDR3 is TGTGCCAGTAAGCGCAGGGGGACTGAAGCTTTCTTT. Translating it yields CASKRRGTEAFF. The chain recombines TRBV19 with TRBJ1-1; TRBD1 aligns across 7 bases. Germline trimming cut 7 bases from V and 5 bases from J; bases unmatched to any gene: 4. CDR1 is LNHDA and CDR2 is SQIVND in the germline V gene (reference sequence). CDR3 length: 12 amino acids. Variable domain in full (rest from reference TRBV19 and TRBJ1-1): DGGITQSPKYLFRKEGQNVTLSCEQNLNHDAMYWYRQDPGQGLRLIYYSQIVNDFQKGDIAEGYSVSREKKESFPLTVTSAQKNPTAFYLCASKRRGTEAFFGQGTRLTVV.

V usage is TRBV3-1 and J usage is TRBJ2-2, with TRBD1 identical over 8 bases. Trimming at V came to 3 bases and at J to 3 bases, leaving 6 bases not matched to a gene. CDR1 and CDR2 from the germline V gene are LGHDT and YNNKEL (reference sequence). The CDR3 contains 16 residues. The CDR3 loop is CASSHWGQVDTGELFF. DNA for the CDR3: TGTGCCAGCAGCCATTGGGGACAGGTCGACACCGGGGAGCTGTTTTTT. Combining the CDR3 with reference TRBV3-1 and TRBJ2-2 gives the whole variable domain DTAVSQTPKYLVTQMGNDKSIKCEQNLGHDTMYWYKQDSKKFLKIMFSYNNKELIINETVPNRFSPKSPDKAHLNLHINSLELGDSAVYFCASSHWGQVDTGELFFGEGSRLTVL.